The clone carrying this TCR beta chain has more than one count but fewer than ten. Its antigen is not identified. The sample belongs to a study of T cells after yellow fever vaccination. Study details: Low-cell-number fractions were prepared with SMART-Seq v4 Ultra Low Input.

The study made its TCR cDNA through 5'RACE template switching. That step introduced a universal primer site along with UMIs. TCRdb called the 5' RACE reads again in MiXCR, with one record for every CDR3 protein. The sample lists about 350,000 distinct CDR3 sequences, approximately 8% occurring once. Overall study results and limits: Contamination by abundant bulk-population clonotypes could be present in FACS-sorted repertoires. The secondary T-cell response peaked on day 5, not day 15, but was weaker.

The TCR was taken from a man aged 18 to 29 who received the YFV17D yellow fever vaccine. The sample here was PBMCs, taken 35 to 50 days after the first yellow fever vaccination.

The CDR3 sequence is CASSQDKIGGYQPQHF. The CDR3 nucleotides read TGTGCCAGCAGCCAAGATAAGATCGGGGGTTATCAGCCCCAGCATTTT. This chain links TRBV4-2 with TRBJ1-5; D may be TRBD1 (5 bases). The CDR3 is 16 residues long. V lost 0 bases, J lost 5 bases, and 14 bases lay in between. Germline V gene data show CDR1 as LGHNA and CDR2 as YNFKEQ.